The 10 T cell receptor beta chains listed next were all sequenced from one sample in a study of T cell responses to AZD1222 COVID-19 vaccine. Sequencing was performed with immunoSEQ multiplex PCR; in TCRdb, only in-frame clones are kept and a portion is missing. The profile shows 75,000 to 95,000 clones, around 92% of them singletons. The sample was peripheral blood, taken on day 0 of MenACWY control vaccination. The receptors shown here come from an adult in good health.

For the CDR3, the DNA is TGTGCCAGCAGCATATGGGTTGGCGAGCAGTACTTC. This sequence encodes CASSIWVGEQYF. This chain links TRBV21-1 with TRBJ2-7. TRBV21-1 is a recognized pseudogene. This CDR3 spans 12 amino acids.

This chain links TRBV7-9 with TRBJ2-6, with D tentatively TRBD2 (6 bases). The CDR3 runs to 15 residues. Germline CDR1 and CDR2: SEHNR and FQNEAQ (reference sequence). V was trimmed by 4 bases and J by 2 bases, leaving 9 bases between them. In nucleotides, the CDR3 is TGTGCCAGCAGCTCGGGGAGGACTGGGGCCAACGTCCTGACTTTC. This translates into CASSSGRTGANVLTF.

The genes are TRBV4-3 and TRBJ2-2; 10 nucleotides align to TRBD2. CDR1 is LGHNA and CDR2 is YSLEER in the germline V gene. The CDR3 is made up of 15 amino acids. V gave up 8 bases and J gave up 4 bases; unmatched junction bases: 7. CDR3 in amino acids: CASGLLAGSTGELFF. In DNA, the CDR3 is TGCGCCAGCGGCCTACTAGCGGGGAGCACCGGGGAGCTGTTTTTT.

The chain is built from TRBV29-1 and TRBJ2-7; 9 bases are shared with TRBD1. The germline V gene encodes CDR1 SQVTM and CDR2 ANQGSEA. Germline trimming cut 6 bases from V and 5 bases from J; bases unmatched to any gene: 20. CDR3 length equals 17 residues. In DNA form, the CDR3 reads TGCAGCGTCACTGTCCCCGGGGGACAGGGTTCGCGTCACGAGCAGTACTTC. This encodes CSVTVPGGQGSRHEQYF.

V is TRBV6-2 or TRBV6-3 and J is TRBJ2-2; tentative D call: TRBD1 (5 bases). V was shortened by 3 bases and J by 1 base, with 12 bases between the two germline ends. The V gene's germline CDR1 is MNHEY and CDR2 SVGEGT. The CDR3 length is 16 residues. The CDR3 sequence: CASSYYGRENTGELFF. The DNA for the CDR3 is TGTGCCAGCAGTTATTACGGCAGGGAGAACACCGGGGAGCTGTTTTTT.

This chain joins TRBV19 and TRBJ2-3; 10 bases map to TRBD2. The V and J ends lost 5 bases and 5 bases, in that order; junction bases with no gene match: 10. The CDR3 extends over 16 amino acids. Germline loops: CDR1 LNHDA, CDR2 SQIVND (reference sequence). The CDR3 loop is CASSDQLAGVIDTQYF. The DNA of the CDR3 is TGTGCCAGTAGTGACCAGCTAGCGGGGGTGATAGATACGCAGTATTTT.

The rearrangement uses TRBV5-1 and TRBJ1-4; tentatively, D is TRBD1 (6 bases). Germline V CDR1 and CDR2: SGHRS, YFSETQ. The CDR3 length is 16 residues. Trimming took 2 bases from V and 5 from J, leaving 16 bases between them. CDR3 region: CASSFDFGQGNEKLFF. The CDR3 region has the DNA TGCGCCAGCAGCTTTGATTTCGGGCAGGGGAATGAAAAACTGTTTTTT.

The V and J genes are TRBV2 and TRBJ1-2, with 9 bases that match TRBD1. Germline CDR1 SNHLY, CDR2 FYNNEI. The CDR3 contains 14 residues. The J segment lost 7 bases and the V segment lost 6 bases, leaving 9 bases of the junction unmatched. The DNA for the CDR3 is TGTGCCAGCAGGCCACCGGGACAGGGTGGTGGCTACACCTTC. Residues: CASRPPGQGGGYTF.

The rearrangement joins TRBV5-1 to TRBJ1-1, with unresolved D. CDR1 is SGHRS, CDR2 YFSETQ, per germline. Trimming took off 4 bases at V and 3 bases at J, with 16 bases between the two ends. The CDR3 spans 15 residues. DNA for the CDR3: TGCGCCAGCAGCCGAGTTCCCTCCGGGTACACTGAAGCTTTCTTT. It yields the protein CASSRVPSGYTEAFF.

CDR3 bases: TGTGCCAGCAGTAGGGTGTGGACCAGAGGGGAGACCCAGTACTTC. It yields the protein CASSRVWTRGETQYF. The chain combines TRBV6-2 or TRBV6-3 with TRBJ2-5; possibly TRBD2 for D (5 bases). Germline values: CDR1 MNHEY, CDR2 SVGEGT. CDR3 length: 15 amino acids. Trimming left V 5 bases short and J 5 bases short, with 18 bases between.